This T cell receptor beta chain is from a study of blood T cell repertoires in COVID-19. On the study more broadly: Acute and convalescent COVID-19 specimens originated in the United States, Italy and Spain. The cDNA or gDNA used as material had been derived from T cells, B-cell-depleted T cells, or PBMCs.

Germline trimming cut 4 bases from V and 0 bases from J; bases unmatched to any gene: 6. Germline V gene sequence: CDR1 SGHNT, CDR2 YYREEE (reference sequence). The CDR3 extends over 16 amino acids. Per the original data handling: Reference gene primer amplification gave estimated nucleated cell counts. TCRdb keeps only in-frame clones here, not all; method: immunoSEQ multiplex PCR. V and J calls and clone size are given by that table; D and trimming were obtained from the DNA. The sample shows over 200,000 clones, 92% of them seen only once. The clonotype comes from a man between 60 and 75 years old with COVID-19, enrolled during active disease. This chain connects TRBV5-4 to TRBJ2-2, with TRBD2 matching 7 bases. Source material: peripheral blood. The CDR3 coding sequence is TGTGCCAGCAGCATTCCGGGACTACCGAACACCGGGGAGCTGTTTTTT. Its protein product is CASSIPGLPNTGELFF.